Listed here are 29 T cell receptor beta chains from one sample, sequenced in a study of cytomegalovirus exposure and HLA in healthy donors. Measured with immunoSEQ multiplex PCR; TCRdb has only the in-frame clones, and not every one. Here the sample spans approximately 100,000 clones, 70% to 90% being singletons. The specimen was PBMCs. Receptors originate from a woman aged 25 to 39 in good health and CMV-seronegative.

The genes are TRBV10-3 and TRBJ2-1, with D possibly TRBD1 on 6 matching bases. CDR3 size: 14 residues. Trimming left V 5 bases short and J 4 bases short, with 12 bases between. Germline lookup yields CDR1 ENHRY and CDR2 SYGVKD. This CDR3 reads CAISPGHNYNEQFF. The CDR3 bases are TGTGCCATCAGTCCGGGACATAATTACAATGAGCAGTTCTTC.

CDR3 sequence (DNA): TGCGCCAGCAGCTGGGGACAGGGGCGGCACTATGGCTACACCTTC. Residues: CASSWGQGRHYGYTF. The rearrangement uses TRBV5-1 and TRBJ1-2, with 10 bases that match TRBD1. Germline V gene sequence: CDR1 SGHRS, CDR2 YFSETQ. V lost 3 bases to trimming and J lost 3 bases; unmatched junction nucleotides: 5. This CDR3 has 15 residues.

The rearrangement links TRBV28 to TRBJ2-7, with 9 bases matching TRBD2. The CDR3 is 14 residues long. V shed 5 bases and J 9 bases; nucleotides not matched to a gene: 11. Per the germline V gene, CDR1 is MDHEN and CDR2 is SYDVKM. The CDR3 DNA follows: TGTGCCAGCAGTAGACTAGCGGTACGGGCGTGGCAGTACTTC. As protein: CASSRLAVRAWQYF. Full variable domain (outside the CDR3, taken from reference TRBV28 and TRBJ2-7): DVKVTQSSRYLVKRTGEKVFLECVQDMDHENMFWYRQDPGLGLRLIYFSYDVKMKEKGDIPEGYSVSREKKERFSLILESASTNQTSMYLCASSRLAVRAWQYFGPGTRLTVT.

The chain couples TRBV7-7 to TRBJ2-5; maybe TRBD1 (5 bases). The germline V and J ends were trimmed by 5 bases and 5 bases, with 15 bases remaining between them. Germline lookup yields CDR1 SSHAT and CDR2 FNYEAQ (reference sequence). The length of the CDR3 is 14 residues. Here the CDR3 reads CASSPDRSRETQYF. The CDR3 nucleotides are TGTGCCAGCAGCCCTGACAGATCTCGGGAGACCCAGTACTTC. Variable domain in full (rest from reference TRBV7-7 and TRBJ2-5): GAGVSQSPRYKVTKRGQDVTLRCDPISSHATLYWYQQALGQGPEFLTYFNYEAQPDKSGLPSDRFSAERPEGSISTLTIQRTEQRDSAMYRCASSPDRSRETQYFGPGTRLLVL.

The chain links TRBV27 to TRBJ2-7; maybe TRBD1 (6 bases). Germline V gives CDR1 MNHEY, CDR2 SMNVEV (reference sequence). This CDR3 spans 17 amino acids. V was clipped by 3 bases and J by 0 bases, with 18 bases between them. The CDR3 here is CASSFLSTGLYSYEQYF. The DNA for the CDR3 is TGTGCCAGCAGTTTCCTATCGACAGGTCTTTACTCCTACGAGCAGTACTTC.

The V gene is TRBV19, the J gene TRBJ1-2, with D hard to call. V was cut by 9 bases and J by 2 bases, with 22 bases left in between. Per the germline V gene, CDR1 is LNHDA and CDR2 is SQIVND (reference sequence). The CDR3 sequence is 16 residues long. CDR3: CASRSPLTALNYGYTF. CDR3 in DNA: TGTGCCAGCCGCTCCCCCCTCACTGCCCTCAACTATGGCTACACCTTC. Looking up the rest from reference TRBV19 and TRBJ1-2 gives the full variable domain: DGGITQSPKYLFRKEGQNVTLSCEQNLNHDAMYWYRQDPGQGLRLIYYSQIVNDFQKGDIAEGYSVSREKKESFPLTVTSAQKNPTAFYLCASRSPLTALNYGYTFGSGTRLTVV.

This clone was observed a handful of times. The genes are TRBV5-6 and TRBJ1-2; D gene uncertain. The germline V gene has CDR1 SGHDT and CDR2 YYEEEE. The CDR3 consists of 13 residues. Trimming removed 3 bases at V and 7 bases at J, with 13 bases between. For the CDR3, the DNA is TGTGCCAGCAGCTGGAGGCGGGGTAGTGGCTACACCTTC. Its protein is CASSWRRGSGYTF.

This chain links TRBV7-9 with TRBJ2-7; TRBD1 matches 7 bases. V shed 5 bases and J 3 bases; nucleotides not matched to a gene: 7. This CDR3 is built from 14 residues. CDR1 and CDR2 (germline): SEHNR, FQNEAQ (reference sequence). The CDR3 region has the DNA TGTGCCAGCAGCCAGAGGGACAGTTACTACGAGCAGTACTTC. Protein product: CASSQRDSYYEQYF.

This rearrangement joins TRBV2 to TRBJ2-5; 15 bases are a match to TRBD2. V lost 7 bases and J lost 4; bases outside the gene matches: 7. The CDR3 covers 16 residues. The germline V gene encodes CDR1 SNHLY and CDR2 FYNNEI. In nucleotides, the CDR3 is TGTGCCAGCATCCTGGGACTAGCGGGGGGTTCAGAGACCCAGTACTTC. It encodes CASILGLAGGSETQYF.

V and J are TRBV27 and TRBJ1-1, with unresolved D. The CDR3 covers 12 residues. V lost 8 bases and J 10 bases, leaving 17 bases between the germline ends. Germline V lookup: CDR1 MNHEY, CDR2 SMNVEV (reference sequence). CDR3 sequence: CASGVRTSGAFF. The CDR3 DNA reads as TGTGCCAGCGGAGTAAGGACCAGCGGAGCTTTCTTT.

The J gene is TRBJ2-7, the V gene TRBV11-2; D is perhaps TRBD2 (5 bases). This CDR3 comprises 15 residues. Germline V gives CDR1 SGHAT, CDR2 FQNNGV. Trimming left V 8 bases short and J 2 bases short, with 19 bases between. In nucleotides, the CDR3 is TGTGCCAGCGCCCGGGGAAGGACTGGAACCTACGAGCAGTACTTC. It specifies CASARGRTGTYEQYF.

The rearrangement links TRBV6-6 to TRBJ1-2; D call uncertain. Per germline, CDR1 MNHNY and CDR2 SVGAGI (reference sequence). Between the trimmed V and J ends, which lost 2 bases and 6 bases, there was a span of 10 bases. The CDR3 sequence is 13 residues long. The CDR3 DNA is TGTGCCAGCAGTTACCCCACTGAAAATGGCTACACCTTC. This gives the protein CASSYPTENGYTF.

The rearrangement joins TRBV9 to TRBJ2-3, with 7 bases lining up with TRBD1. The CDR3 is made up of 14 amino acids. CDR1 is SGDLS, CDR2 YYNGEE, per germline. The junction had 8 bases not matched to a gene; V was cut back by 6 bases and J by 4 bases. In DNA, the CDR3 is TGTGCCAGCAACGAGGGACAGTTACCAGATACGCAGTATTTT. Protein sequence: CASNEGQLPDTQYF.

The chain uses TRBV5-1 and TRBJ2-1; 10 positions match TRBD2. V dropped 3 bases and J dropped 6; count of bases not matched to a gene: 6. This CDR3 is 15 amino acids long. Germline assignment: CDR1 SGHRS and CDR2 YFSETQ. The CDR3 nucleotides read TGCGCCAGCAGCTCCGGGACTAGCGCCTTCAATGAGCAGTTCTTC. Residues: CASSSGTSAFNEQFF.

This clone was recorded only once. The gene calls are TRBV27 and TRBJ2-2, with a weak D call TRBD1 (5 bases). The V and J ends lost 6 bases and 5 bases respectively, with 16 bases between them. Germline V CDR1 and CDR2: MNHEY, SMNVEV (reference sequence). The CDR3 is 15 residues long. DNA for the CDR3: TGTGCCAGCAGATTCAACACAGGCCTAACCGGGGAGCTGTTTTTT. This translates into CASRFNTGLTGELFF.

The chain uses TRBV2 and TRBJ2-7, with TRBD2 matching over 8 bases. The CDR3 totals 15 residues. Germline V gene data show CDR1 as SNHLY and CDR2 as FYNNEI. Germline trimming cut 6 bases from V and 1 base from J; bases unmatched to any gene: 8. The CDR3 region is CASSSPGLGSYEQYF. The CDR3 DNA sequence: TGTGCCAGCAGCTCACCGGGACTAGGGTCCTACGAGCAGTACTTC.

This chain uses TRBV25-1 with TRBJ2-7; D unresolved. The ends were cut back, 4 bases at V and 0 bases at J, with 4 bases in the middle. The CDR3 consists of 12 residues. In germline, CDR1 is MGHDK, CDR2 SYGVNS. Written as DNA, the CDR3 is TGTGCCAGCAGTGCCAGCTCCTACGAGCAGTACTTC. Translated: CASSASSYEQYF.

This chain connects TRBV6-6 to TRBJ2-7; 8 bases are shared with TRBD1. CDR1 is MNHNY and CDR2 is SVGAGI in the germline V gene (reference sequence). This CDR3 region has 14 residues. V dropped 6 bases and J dropped 1; count of bases not matched to a gene: 5. The CDR3 DNA reads TGTGCCAGCAGGACCCGACAGGGGTCCTACGAGCAGTACTTC. Amino acids: CASRTRQGSYEQYF.

This chain joins TRBV6-1 and TRBJ2-4; D perhaps matches TRBD2 (6 bases). This CDR3 has 16 amino acids. Trimming took 1 base from V and 0 from J, leaving 10 bases between them. Looked up from germline, CDR1 is MNHNS and CDR2 is SASEGT. The CDR3 nucleotides read TGTGCCAGCAGTGAAGAGGGAGGTATAGCCAAAAACATTCAGTACTTC. It yields the protein CASSEEGGIAKNIQYF.

This chain uses TRBV6-1 with TRBJ2-7; D remains ambiguous. Germline CDR1 is MNHNS and CDR2 is SASEGT. V lost 6 bases and J 6 bases, leaving 18 bases between the germline ends. The CDR3 runs 14 residues. The CDR3 nucleotides read TGTGCCAGCAGACCCACCGGGTTGGCGAGCGAGCAGTACTTC. Its protein is CASRPTGLASEQYF.

DNA for the CDR3: TGTGCCAGCAGTTTACTGGGGGAGGTTGGAGGAGACGAGACCCAGTACTTC. As protein: CASSLLGEVGGDETQYF. This rearrangement joins TRBV27 to TRBJ2-5; a possible D gene is TRBD2 (6 bases). The CDR3 runs to 17 residues. Germline values: CDR1 MNHEY, CDR2 SMNVEV (reference sequence). V lost 2 bases and J lost 5, with 21 bases in between.

The genes are TRBV7-9 and TRBJ1-1; D ambiguous. This CDR3 contains 14 residues. V lost 7 bases to trimming and J lost 1 base, with 13 bases between them. CDR1 is SEHNR and CDR2 is FQNEAQ in the germline V gene (reference sequence). Here the CDR3 reads CASKGWRENTEAFF. DNA of the CDR3: TGTGCCAGCAAAGGTTGGCGGGAGAACACTGAAGCTTTCTTT.

This chain links TRBV1 with TRBJ2-1; the table's D call, TRBD2, was not checked against the DNA. TRBV1 counts as a pseudogene. This CDR3 region has 16 residues. CDR3 in amino acids: CTSSQEGLADNNEQFF. DNA of the CDR3: TGCACCAGCAGCCAAGAGGGACTAGCGGACAACAATGAGCAGTTCTTC.

V usage is TRBV27 and J usage is TRBJ2-3, with 9 bases identical to TRBD2. After removal of 6 bases from V and 4 bases from J, the junction contained 11 bases not matched to a gene. In germline, CDR1 is MNHEY, CDR2 SMNVEV (reference sequence). This CDR3 is 16 amino acids long. CDR3 sequence: CASRPLAGLGSDTQYF. In DNA, the CDR3 is TGTGCCAGCAGACCTCTAGCGGGACTTGGTTCAGATACGCAGTATTTT.

V gene TRBV2 combines with J gene TRBJ2-2; 7 bases align to TRBD1. V shed 2 bases and J 7 bases; nucleotides not matched to a gene: 4. The CDR3 loop spans 14 amino acids. CDR1 and CDR2 (germline): SNHLY, FYNNEI. This CDR3 is CASSERTGVGELFF. In nucleotides, the CDR3 is TGTGCCAGCAGTGAAAGGACAGGCGTCGGGGAGCTGTTTTTT.

The chain links TRBV15 to TRBJ1-1; D ambiguous. Germline CDR1 is LNHNV and CDR2 is YYDKDF (reference sequence). V was pared by 2 bases and J by 5 bases, with 21 bases between. This CDR3 comprises 17 residues. CDR3 DNA sequence: TGTGCCACCAGCAGATTGACCGGGATCCATTTCACTACTGAAGCTTTCTTT. Its protein product is CATSRLTGIHFTTEAFF. Full variable domain (rest looked up from reference TRBV15 and TRBJ1-1): DAMVIQNPRYQVTQFGKPVTLSCSQTLNHNVMYWYQQKSSQAPKLLFHYYDKDFNNEADTPDNFQSRRPNTSFCFLDIRSPGLGDTAMYLCATSRLTGIHFTTEAFFGQGTRLTVV.

V usage is TRBV7-2 and J usage is TRBJ2-5; no reliable D call. Germline-derived CDR1 and CDR2 are SGHTA and FQGNSA. Trimming removed 1 base at V and 6 bases at J, with 9 bases between. The CDR3 runs to 13 residues. The CDR3 DNA sequence: TGTGCCAGCAGCTTAGAGCCTCCCCAGACCCAGTACTTC. Its translation is CASSLEPPQTQYF. The whole variable domain, filled in from reference TRBV7-2 and TRBJ2-5, reads GAGVSQSPSNKVTEKGKDVELRCDPISGHTALYWYRQSLGQGLEFLIYFQGNSAPDKSGLPSDRFSAERTGGSVSTLTIQRTQQEDSAVYLCASSLEPPQTQYFGPGTRLLVL.

The chain joins TRBV10-2 to TRBJ1-1; D is perhaps TRBD1 (5 bases). Trimming stripped 8 bases from V and 0 bases from J, with 16 bases between. The CDR3 has 15 amino acids. Germline V lookup: CDR1 WSHSY, CDR2 SAAADI. This CDR3 reads CASYRPGLMNTEAFF. CDR3 in DNA: TGCGCCAGCTACCGCCCGGGACTCATGAACACTGAAGCTTTCTTT.

The gene calls are TRBV7-9 and TRBJ2-7, with a weak D call TRBD1 (6 bases). The CDR3 extends over 14 amino acids. Germline lookup yields CDR1 SEHNR and CDR2 FQNEAQ (reference sequence). Trimming shortened V by 0 bases and J by 3 bases, and 9 bases separated the two germline ends. The CDR3 sequence is CASSLAAGDYEQYF. The CDR3 coding sequence is TGTGCCAGCAGCTTAGCCGCAGGGGACTACGAGCAGTACTTC. The entire variable domain, with the rest obtained from reference TRBV7-9 and TRBJ2-7, is as follows: DTGVSQNPRHKITKRGQNVTFRCDPISEHNRLYWYRQTLGQGPEFLTYFQNEAQLEKSRLLSDRFSAERPKGSFSTLEIQRTEQGDSAMYLCASSLAAGDYEQYFGPGTRLTVT.